These T cell receptor beta chains were read from a single sample in a study of CD8 T cells in Susac syndrome. TCRdb called the immunoSEQ multiplex PCR reads again in MiXCR, with one record for every CDR3 protein. The data show 150,000 to 200,000 distinct CDR3 sequences, with approximately 94% seen just once and about 0.089% held by the top ten. Sequenced input: CD4+ T cells from PBMCs. The receptor source for this set is a human donor with multiple sclerosis. CDR3s include the opening cysteine and the closing phenylalanine or tryptophan. The D gene is left open where the match is weak. Rows give clone size only sometimes, using once, few, many, or a class for an expanded clone.

TRBV27	-	-	TRBJ2-7	CASSFSGYGYEQYF	TGTGCCAGCAGTTTTAGTGGTTACGGCTACGAGCAGTACTTC
TRBV7-8	-	TRBD2	TRBJ2-3	CASSPGTSGSTDTQYF	TGTGCCAGCAGCCCTGGGACTAGCGGGAGCACAGATACGCAGTATTTT
TRBV29-1	-	TRBD1	TRBJ2-3	CSTRRDRGADTQYF	TGCAGCACCCGCCGGGACAGGGGAGCAGATACGCAGTATTTT
TRBV12-3/TRBV12-4	-	TRBD2	TRBJ2-7	CASSLAGLAEAF	TGTGCCAGCAGTTTAGCGGGACTAGCGGAGGCCTTC
TRBV5-1	-	-	TRBJ1-1	CASTRGGSNTEAFF	TGCGCCAGTACCCGGGGTGGGTCGAACACTGAAGCTTTCTTT
TRBV7-9	-	-	TRBJ2-5	CASSLAGEGTQYF	TGTGCCAGCAGCTTAGCGGGAGAGGGGACCCAGTACTTC
TRBV7-8	-	-	TRBJ1-2	CASSKDIYGYTF	TGTGCCAGCAGCAAGGACATCTATGGCTACACCTTC
TRBV6-4	-	-	TRBJ2-7	CASSRSPKLGQILGEQYF	TGTGCCAGCAGTCGTAGCCCGAAGTTGGGTCAAATCCTCGGTGAGCAGTACTTC
TRBV6-5	-	-	TRBJ1-1	CASSRGGTASEAFF	TGTGCCAGCAGTCGCGGCGGTACCGCGTCTGAAGCTTTCTTT
TRBV9	-	-	TRBJ1-1	CASSEGQTFTEAFF	TGTGCCAGCAGCGAGGGACAAACCTTTACTGAAGCTTTCTTT
TRBV20-1	-	-	TRBJ1-2	CSAARGEGGYTF	TGCAGTGCTGCTAGGGGGGAAGGAGGCTACACCTTC
TRBV28	once	TRBD1	TRBJ1-4	CASSLYLRDRRNEKLFF	TGTGCCAGCAGTTTATATTTGAGGGACAGGAGAAATGAAAAACTGTTTTTT
TRBV25-1	-	-	TRBJ2-6	CASSGDSGANVLTF	TGTGCCAGCAGTGGTGACTCTGGGGCCAACGTCCTGACTTTC
TRBV24-1	-	-	TRBJ1-2	CATSDYKNYGYTF	TGTGCCACCAGTGATTACAAAAACTATGGCTACACCTTC
TRBV2	once	TRBD1	TRBJ1-1	CASSKQGAFTEAFF	TGTGCCAGCAGCAAACAGGGGGCTTTCACTGAAGCTTTCTTT
TRBV6-6	-	TRBD2	TRBJ2-1	CASRLSSGPEQFF	TGTGCCAGCAGACTCTCTAGCGGCCCTGAGCAGTTCTTC
TRBV20-1	once	TRBD1	TRBJ1-5	CSVRPETGKLSQPQHF	TGCAGTGTCCGGCCTGAGACAGGGAAGTTGAGTCAGCCCCAGCATTTT
TRBV3-1	-	-	TRBJ1-1	CASSYDRRYTEAFF	TGTGCCAGCAGCTATGACAGGCGCTACACTGAAGCTTTCTTT
TRBV9	-	-	TRBJ2-5	CASSVTGQQETQYF	TGTGCCAGCAGCGTAACAGGGCAACAAGAGACCCAGTACTTC
TRBV24-1	-	-	TRBJ1-2	CATSGIGQNYGYTF	TGTGCCACCAGTGGGATCGGACAGAACTATGGCTACACCTTC
TRBV6-2/TRBV6-3	-	-	TRBJ2-1	CASSSSWNEQFF	TGTGCCAGCAGTTCCTCTTGGAATGAGCAGTTCTTC
TRBV6-1	-	TRBD1	TRBJ2-2	CASREQGARKLFF	TGTGCCAGTCGGGAACAGGGGGCGAGGAAGCTGTTTTTT
TRBV7-2	-	-	TRBJ1-3	CASSSQWTGNTIYF	TGTGCCAGCAGCTCCCAGTGGACTGGAAACACCATATATTTT
TRBV28	once	-	TRBJ2-7	CASSSPLALGYEQYF	TGTGCCAGCAGTTCGCCGTTAGCTCTGGGCTACGAGCAGTACTTC
TRBV5-1	-	-	TRBJ2-4	CASSFAQGAKNIQYF	TGCGCCAGCAGCTTTGCCCAGGGAGCCAAAAACATTCAGTACTTC
TRBV12-3/TRBV12-4	-	TRBD2	TRBJ2-7	CASSSLAGISYEQYF	TGTGCCAGCAGCTCACTAGCGGGGATCTCCTACGAGCAGTACTTC
TRBV5-6	-	-	TRBJ2-5	CASSLLGNMETQYF	TGTGCCAGCAGCCTTTTGGGTAATATGGAGACCCAGTACTTC
TRBV6-2/TRBV6-3	-	-	TRBJ2-5	CASSFGLGPGTETQYF	TGTGCCAGCAGCTTTGGTCTGGGGCCGGGGACGGAGACCCAGTACTTC
TRBV5-8	-	TRBD1	TRBJ1-1	CASSLGNRGYTEAFF	TGTGCCAGCAGCTTGGGGAACAGGGGTTATACTGAAGCTTTCTTT
TRBV18	-	-	TRBJ2-6	CASSRGSSLPGANVLTF	TGTGCCAGCTCACGGGGGTCGAGCCTCCCTGGGGCCAACGTCCTGACTTTC
TRBV14	-	-	TRBJ2-3	CASSHAGDTQYF	TGTGCCAGCAGTCATGCCGGAGATACGCAGTATTTT
TRBV10-3	-	-	TRBJ2-1	CAITNSSYNEQFF	TGTGCCATCACCAATAGCTCCTACAATGAGCAGTTCTTC
TRBV4-3	-	-	TRBJ2-3	CASSQDLGGGPRDTQYF	TGCGCCAGCAGCCAAGATCTCGGAGGAGGTCCGAGAGATACGCAGTATTTT
TRBV4-3	-	TRBD1	TRBJ1-3	CASSQDLRVGTGTGNTIYF	TGCGCCAGCAGCCAAGATCTAAGGGTGGGGACAGGGACTGGAAACACCATATATTTT
TRBV15	-	-	TRBJ2-6	CATSRDLGLRSGANVLTF	TGTGCCACCAGCAGAGATCTAGGACTGCGCTCTGGGGCCAACGTCCTGACTTTC
TRBV12-3/TRBV12-4	-	-	TRBJ2-5	CASSSSWVETQYF	TGTGCCAGCAGTTCCTCTTGGGTTGAGACCCAGTACTTC
TRBV24-1	-	-	TRBJ2-7	CATSDLGAYEQYF	TGTGCCACCAGTGATCTGGGGGCCTACGAGCAGTACTTC
TRBV12-3/TRBV12-4	-	-	TRBJ1-3	CASRDGRNTIYF	TGTGCCAGCAGGGACGGGAGAAACACCATATATTTT
TRBV6-1	-	-	TRBJ2-7	CASSRDPPYEQYF	TGTGCCAGCAGCAGGGACCCACCCTACGAGCAGTACTTC
TRBV5-1	-	-	TRBJ1-1	CASSLSPENTEAFF	TGCGCCAGCAGCTTGTCCCCCGAGAACACTGAAGCTTTCTTT